This T cell receptor (beta chain) was recorded in a study of radiation and T cells in renal cell carcinoma. Turning to this clone: Its target is not known.

Sample treatment: 15 Gy SBRT to primary tumor, nephrectomy 4 weeks later. Nephrectomy followed 15 Gy stereotactic body radiation by 4 weeks. TCRdb's copy holds only in-frame clones and misses some; the assay was immunoSEQ multiplex PCR. Of roughly 9,000 clones listed, more than 60% are singletons. Points from the study as a whole: Dominant CDR3 motifs were more common in irradiated tumors than controls.

CDR1 SGHTA and CDR2 FQGNSA come from the germline V gene. After removal of 5 bases from V and 2 bases from J, the junction contained 5 bases not matched to a gene. The CDR3 contains 15 residues. The sample was tumor tissue, taken from a patient whose treatment included radiotherapy and nephrectomy. The chain employs TRBV7-2 and TRBJ2-3, with 9 bases identical to TRBD1. The sequence was collected from a woman aged 45-59 years with renal cell carcinoma. The chain's CDR3 is CASSAGTGYTDTQYF. The CDR3 coding sequence is TGTGCCAGCAGCGCCGGGACAGGGTACACAGATACGCAGTATTTT.